The clone carrying this TCR beta chain was recorded at least ten times. Its specificity is not known. Diagnoses were made from clinical symptoms, serum measures (thyroxine and TRAb), thyroid ultrasound and orbital computed tomography. The data were taken from a study of T cells in Graves' hyperthyroidism and ophthalmopathy. Notes on the study in general: By a 13 V-J model, ophthalmopathy was set apart from stable hyperthyroidism.

V shed 3 bases and J 5 bases; nucleotides not matched to a gene: 14. Germline-derived CDR1 and CDR2 are SGHRS and YFSETQ. This CDR3 is built from 16 residues. Amplification of TCR beta CDR3 regions used RNA as the template. Primed by the HTBI set, a first-round RT-PCR was run on the TCR CDR3. Each CDR3 protein is one row after TCRdb ran MiXCR on the multiplex PCR reads. The table includes hundreds of thousands of distinct CDR3 sequences, more than 12% detected once. Source material: blood. The sequence came from a woman between 25 and 40 years old with Graves' hyperthyroidism. The V gene is TRBV5-1, the J gene TRBJ2-7; 7 nucleotides align to TRBD1. The CDR3 DNA sequence: TGCGCCAGCAGCTGGACAGGAAATGGCCTCCGGGACGAGCAGTACTTC. Translation: CASSWTGNGLRDEQYF.